This record covers a single T cell receptor (beta chain). Antigen: not known. The repertoire was sequenced with immunoSEQ multiplex PCR; TCRdb's copy has only in-frame clones and lacks some. Of around 4,800 clones in the sample, less than 70% are singletons; the top ten hold roughly 7%. This entry is derived from a study of CXCR4 blockade with PD-1 therapy in pancreatic cancer. Regarding the study as a whole: Survival did not correlate with tumor clonality, which averaged approximately 0.15 versus 0.05. Frequent tumor clones were encoded by many distinct rearrangements, suggesting shared antigens. Without paired alpha-beta data, shared specificity of dominant clones is unconfirmed.

No neoadjuvant therapy was given before resection to the patients supplying these archived tumor blocks. V shed 5 bases, J shed 6 bases, and the junction held 6 bases outside the gene matches. The CDR3 is 14 amino acids. CDR1 and CDR2 (germline): KGHSH, LQKENI. The TCR was taken from a human donor with pancreatic ductal adenocarcinoma. The sample taken for sequencing was tumor tissue. The rearrangement links TRBV18 to TRBJ2-7; TRBD1 agrees at 11 bases. For the CDR3, the DNA is TGTGCCAGCTCAACCGGGACAGGGGGACCCGAGCAGTACTTC. This sequence encodes CASSTGTGGPEQYF.